The 9 T cell receptor beta chains below come from one sample, sequenced in a study of cytomegalovirus exposure and HLA in healthy donors. TCRdb's table, derived via immunoSEQ multiplex PCR, lists solely in-frame clones and lacks some. There are some 79,000 clones in the sample; around 94% occur only once, and approximately 3% lies in the top ten. Sequencing was done on a sample of PBMCs. These receptors all stem from a young woman in good health and CMV-seropositive.

This clone was seen only a few times. This chain connects TRBV6-9 to TRBJ1-2, with 7 bases lining up with TRBD1. The V and J ends lost 9 bases and 6 bases, in that order; junction bases with no gene match: 10. The germline CDR1 and CDR2 sequences are MNHGY and SVAAGI. The CDR3 has 13 residues. The CDR3 loop reads CARTTQGSHGYTF. In nucleotides, the CDR3 is TGTGCCAGAACGACACAGGGGTCCCATGGCTACACCTTC.

This chain joins TRBV28 and TRBJ2-1; D perhaps matches TRBD1 (5 bases). This CDR3 is 15 amino acids long. Trimming shortened V by 4 bases and J by 2 bases, and 12 bases separated the two germline ends. From germline, CDR1 is MDHEN and CDR2 SYDVKM. The CDR3 loop reads CASSSLRQTYNEQFF. The CDR3 DNA is TGTGCCAGCAGTTCCCTAAGACAGACCTACAATGAGCAGTTCTTC.

The V and J genes are TRBV6-1 and TRBJ1-4, with D possibly TRBD1 on 5 matching bases. Between the trimmed V and J ends, which lost 4 bases and 1 base, there was a span of 13 bases. Germline CDR1 reads MNHNS; CDR2 reads SASEGT. The CDR3 is 16 amino acids. CDR3 loop: CASSGTRGITNEKLFF. The CDR3 nucleotides read TGTGCCAGCAGTGGGACCCGGGGGATAACTAATGAAAAACTGTTTTTT.

The rearrangement joins TRBV5-1 to TRBJ1-6; D unclear. Germline V gives CDR1 SGHRS, CDR2 YFSETQ. Trimming took off 0 bases at V and 1 base at J, with 8 bases between the two ends. This CDR3 is built from 16 residues. CDR3 region: CASSLAHGSYNSPLHF. The CDR3 nucleotides are TGCGCCAGCAGCTTGGCCCACGGGTCCTATAATTCACCCCTCCACTTT.

This clone was found once. The chain joins TRBV11-2 to TRBJ2-1; tentative D call: TRBD1 (6 bases). The CDR3 is 17 residues long. Trimming pared 4 bases from V and 5 bases from J, leaving 21 bases between. Germline CDR1 and CDR2: SGHAT and FQNNGV. DNA of the CDR3: TGTGCCAGCAGCTGGGTATATTTCAGGGGAGACAACAATGAGCAGTTCTTC. Translation: CASSWVYFRGDNNEQFF.

The chain combines TRBV7-2 with TRBJ1-6; D perhaps matches TRBD1 (6 bases). CDR3 length: 16 residues. Germline-derived CDR1 and CDR2 are SGHTA and FQGNSA. Trimming took 4 bases from V and 0 from J, leaving 10 bases between them. CDR3 in DNA: TGTGCCAGCAGCTGGCAGGGGAGCTCCTATAATTCACCCCTCCACTTT. Protein sequence: CASSWQGSSYNSPLHF. Full variable domain (outside the CDR3, taken from reference TRBV7-2 and TRBJ1-6): GAGVSQSPSNKVTEKGKDVELRCDPISGHTALYWYRQSLGQGLEFLIYFQGNSAPDKSGLPSDRFSAERTGGSVSTLTIQRTQQEDSAVYLCASSWQGSSYNSPLHFGNGTRLTVT.

The gene calls are TRBV5-1 and TRBJ2-7; TRBD2 aligns across 12 bases. CDR3 size: 16 residues. Per the germline V gene, CDR1 is SGHRS and CDR2 is YFSETQ. J was trimmed by 0 bases and V by 2 bases; bases with no gene match: 3. CDR3 sequence (DNA): TGCGCCAGCAGCTTAACTAGCGGGGGGAGCTCCTACGAGCAGTACTTC. It is translated as CASSLTSGGSSYEQYF.

This rearrangement joins TRBV19 to TRBJ1-1; 7 bases line up with TRBD1. Germline V lookup: CDR1 LNHDA, CDR2 SQIVND (reference sequence). The ends lost 1 base at V and 1 base at J; junction bases unmatched: 6. The CDR3 length is 16 residues. The CDR3 DNA reads as TGTGCCAGTAGTATAGCTTTTTCAGGGGGGAACACTGAAGCTTTCTTT. Translated: CASSIAFSGGNTEAFF.

The chain's CDR3 is CASTRGGKGTGELFF. The CDR3 DNA reads TGTGCCAGCACTCGGGGGGGTAAAGGCACCGGGGAGCTGTTTTTT. The chain recombines TRBV6-5 with TRBJ2-2, with 8 positions matching TRBD2. With 7 bases clipped from V and 4 bases from J, the junction kept 8 bases outside the gene matches. The CDR3 spans 15 residues. From germline, CDR1 is MNHEY and CDR2 SVGAGI.